Listed here are 8 T cell receptor beta chains from one sample, sequenced in a study of T cell responses to AZD1222 COVID-19 vaccine. Data came from immunoSEQ multiplex PCR; TCRdb stores just in-frame clones and leaves some out. The data show tens of thousands of clones, with 70% to 90% seen just once and more than 9% held by the top ten. Sequenced here: peripheral blood, sampled 28 days after the second AZD1222 dose. Receptors originate from an adult who received the AZD1222 COVID-19 vaccine.

This chain connects TRBV9 to TRBJ2-3, with D maybe TRBD2 (6 bases). CDR1 is SGDLS and CDR2 is YYNGEE in the germline V gene. The CDR3 runs to 17 residues. V was pared by 0 bases and J by 1 base, with 15 bases between. The CDR3 spells CASSVALKGGGTDTQYF. CDR3 nucleotide sequence: TGTGCCAGCAGCGTAGCTCTGAAGGGAGGAGGCACAGATACGCAGTATTTT.

This chain uses TRBV5-1 with TRBJ1-2; no definite D call. The germline gives CDR1 SGHRS, CDR2 YFSETQ. Deletions cut 2 bases from V and 0 bases from J, with 8 bases between. There are 14 residues in the CDR3. The chain's CDR3 is CASSLTTANYGYTF. The CDR3 coding sequence is TGCGCCAGCAGCTTAACGACGGCTAACTATGGCTACACCTTC.

Concerning this clone itself: Other DNA sequences in this sample translate to the same CDR3. The chain couples TRBV4-1 to TRBJ2-1, with D possibly being TRBD2 (6 bases). V lost 1 base and J 4 bases, leaving 11 bases between the germline ends. Germline CDR1 is MGHRA and CDR2 is YSYEKL. CDR3 length: 15 residues. The CDR3 region is CASSQVRTNYNEQFF. Written as DNA, the CDR3 is TGCGCCAGCAGCCAAGTTAGGACTAATTACAATGAGCAGTTCTTC.

The chain has TRBV10-2 and TRBJ2-7, with 9 bases aligning to TRBD1. Germline CDR1 reads WSHSY; CDR2 reads SAAADI. Trimming took 8 bases from V and 4 from J; bases not matched to a gene: 3. The CDR3 runs to 12 residues. The CDR3 DNA follows: TGCGCCAGCTCGGGACAGGGATACGAGCAGTACTTC. This encodes CASSGQGYEQYF.

CDR3 coding DNA: TGTGCCAGCAGCTGGCGGACTAGCGGCGACTACAATGAGCAGTTCTTC. Protein: CASSWRTSGDYNEQFF. The chain recombines TRBV5-4 with TRBJ2-1; 10 bases are shared with TRBD2. The CDR3 extends over 16 amino acids. J was trimmed by 3 bases and V by 3 bases; bases with no gene match: 6. Germline V gene data show CDR1 as SGHNT and CDR2 as YYREEE (reference sequence).

The genes are TRBV20-1 and TRBJ1-2; D ambiguous. The length of the CDR3 is 11 residues. Germline CDR1 DFQATT, CDR2 SNEGSKA (reference sequence). The V and J ends lost 6 bases and 8 bases respectively, with 13 bases between them. The CDR3 loop reads CSADPPGGYTF. Here the CDR3 DNA reads TGCAGTGCAGACCCCCCGGGAGGCTACACCTTC.

Only one count was recorded for this clone. The genes are TRBV9 and TRBJ1-1, with D hard to call. Trimming pared 0 bases from V and 4 bases from J, leaving 13 bases between. The CDR3 totals 15 residues. Germline V CDR1 and CDR2: SGDLS, YYNGEE. CDR3 nucleotides: TGTGCCAGCAGCGTAGAAGTGGGTGTTAGCACTGAAGCTTTCTTT. This encodes CASSVEVGVSTEAFF. The full variable domain, with the rest looked up from reference TRBV9 and TRBJ1-1, is DSGVTQTPKHLITATGQRVTLRCSPRSGDLSVYWYQQSLDQGLQFLIQYYNGEERAKGNILERFSAQQFPDLHSELNLSSLELGDSALYFCASSVEVGVSTEAFFGQGTRLTVV.

This clone has ten or more counts. This sample also contains other DNA sequences that code for the same CDR3. The V call is TRBV6-1, the J call TRBJ1-5; D possibly corresponds to TRBD1 (5 bases). Trimming took off 2 bases at V and 3 bases at J, with 8 bases between the two ends. Germline V gives CDR1 MNHNS, CDR2 SASEGT. The CDR3 has 14 residues. Written as DNA, the CDR3 is TGTGCCAGCAGTGAATCGGGGGTCAATCAGCCCCAGCATTTT. It specifies CASSESGVNQPQHF.